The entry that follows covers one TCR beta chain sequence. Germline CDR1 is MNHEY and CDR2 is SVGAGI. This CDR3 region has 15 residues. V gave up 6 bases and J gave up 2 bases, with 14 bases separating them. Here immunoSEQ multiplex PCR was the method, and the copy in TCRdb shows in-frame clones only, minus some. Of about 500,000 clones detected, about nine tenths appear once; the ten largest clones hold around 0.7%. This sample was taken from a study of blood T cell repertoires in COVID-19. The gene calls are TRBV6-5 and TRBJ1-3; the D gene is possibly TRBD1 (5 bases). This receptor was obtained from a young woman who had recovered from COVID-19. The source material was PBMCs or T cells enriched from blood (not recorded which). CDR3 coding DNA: TGTGCCAGCAGGACTTCGTGGGGGGCTGGAAACACCATATATTTT. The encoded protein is CASRTSWGAGNTIYF.